This TCR beta chain came from a study of T cell repertoires in ileal Crohn's disease. Study details: Postoperative therapy was given to about half: about ten thiopurines, some 18 anti-TNF agents. Study findings and constraints: Active smokers at surgery had more clonal expansions than non-smokers. Sorted CD8 T cells held more high-frequency clones than CD4.

This sample's time point: inflamed ileum from the surgical specimen. Method: immunoSEQ multiplex PCR; TCRdb's copy keeps in-frame clones and lacks some. The profile shows around 8,000 clones, 75% to 85% of them singletons. This CDR3 is built from 11 residues. The V and J ends lost 1 base and 2 bases respectively, with 3 bases between them. Germline loops: CDR1 DFQATT, CDR2 SNEGSKA (reference sequence). Comments on this clone: Its antigen is unknown.

The receptor's source is an adult with Crohn's disease. The sample consisted of ileal tissue. V is TRBV20-1 and J is TRBJ2-7; D gene ambiguous. This CDR3 is CSARGTYEQYF. In nucleotides, the CDR3 is TGCAGTGCTAGAGGAACCTACGAGCAGTACTTC.